Described below is a single T cell receptor beta chain sequence and its context. No antigen is known for it. The data were obtained in a study of human thymus T cells. CDR3 size: 13 residues. Germline V gene sequence: CDR1 SGHRS, CDR2 YFSETQ. Trimming cost V 4 bases and J 7 bases; bases outside gene matches: 4. Sequencing was performed with immunoSEQ multiplex PCR; in TCRdb, only in-frame clones are kept and a portion is missing. The sample records about 60,000 clones, roughly 94% being singletons. The study's findings and limits: Apparent skewing of V and J gene usage characterized both thymic and blood repertoires.

Finnish infants who were healthy and having corrective surgery for congenital heart defects made up the donors. Genomic DNA was extracted from every available blood leukocyte. The chain carries TRBV5-1 and TRBJ2-5; 10 bases agree with TRBD1. This clonotype originated in a boy in the first two years of life with a congenital heart defect but otherwise immunologically healthy. Source material: blood. The CDR3 here is CASSPRTGGTQYF. The CDR3 DNA sequence: TGCGCCAGCAGCCCCCGGACAGGGGGGACCCAGTACTTC.